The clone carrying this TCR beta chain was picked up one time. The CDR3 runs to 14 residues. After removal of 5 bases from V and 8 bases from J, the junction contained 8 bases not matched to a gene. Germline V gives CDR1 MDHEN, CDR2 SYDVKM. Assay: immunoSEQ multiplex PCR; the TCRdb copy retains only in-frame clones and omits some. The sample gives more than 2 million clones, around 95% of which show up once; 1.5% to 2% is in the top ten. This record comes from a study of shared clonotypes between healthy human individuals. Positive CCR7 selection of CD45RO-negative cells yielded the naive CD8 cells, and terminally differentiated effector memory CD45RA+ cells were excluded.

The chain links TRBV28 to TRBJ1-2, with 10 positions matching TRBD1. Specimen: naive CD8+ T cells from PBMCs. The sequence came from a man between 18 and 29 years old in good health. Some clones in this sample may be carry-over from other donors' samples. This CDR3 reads CASSQRQGARGYTF. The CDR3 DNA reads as TGTGCCAGCAGTCAAAGACAGGGGGCGCGAGGCTACACCTTC.